The T cell receptor (beta chain) described here comes from a study of T cells in Graves' hyperthyroidism and ophthalmopathy. The hyperthyroidism patients had all been newly diagnosed, and their disease duration was under 2 months. Their ages ranged from 18 to 65 years. Patients were excluded because of uncontrolled infection, other autoimmune disease, pregnancy or lactation. Extraction of PBMCs used 7.5 to 10 ml of fresh peripheral blood. There are 15 residues in the CDR3. Trimming shortened V by 6 bases and J by 0 bases, and 14 bases separated the two germline ends. Germline CDR1 and CDR2: SGHDN and FVKESK. General study findings and limits: A model built on 13 V-J features separated ophthalmopathy from stable hyperthyroidism.

This clonotype appeared a few times. The target antigen is unknown. Amplification of TCR beta CDR3 regions used RNA as the template. Initially, a first-round RT-PCR of the TCR CDR3 employed the HTBI primer set. TCRdb reprocessed the multiplex PCR reads with MiXCR, giving one entry per CDR3 protein. This sample has roughly 420,000 distinct CDR3 sequences, with approximately 14% found just once. The V call is TRBV14, the J call TRBJ1-2; no definite D call. The receptor was derived from a woman under 30 with Graves' hyperthyroidism. Source material: blood. For the CDR3, the DNA is TGTGCCAGCAGTTCGTGGGGTTCAGCTAACTATGGCTACACCTTC. It yields the protein CASSSWGSANYGYTF.